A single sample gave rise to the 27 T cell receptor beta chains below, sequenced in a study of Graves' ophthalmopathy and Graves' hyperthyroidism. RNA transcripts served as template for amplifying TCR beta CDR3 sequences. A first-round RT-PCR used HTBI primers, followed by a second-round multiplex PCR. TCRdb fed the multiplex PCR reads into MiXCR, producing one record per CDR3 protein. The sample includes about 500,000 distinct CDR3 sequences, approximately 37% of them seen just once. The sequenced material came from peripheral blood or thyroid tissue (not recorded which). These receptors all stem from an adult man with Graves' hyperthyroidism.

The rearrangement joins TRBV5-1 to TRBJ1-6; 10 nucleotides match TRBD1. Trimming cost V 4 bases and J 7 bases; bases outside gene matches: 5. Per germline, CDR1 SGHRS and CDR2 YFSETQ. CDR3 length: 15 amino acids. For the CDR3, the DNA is TGCGCCAGCAGCATACGGACAGGGGGGAATTCACCCCTCCACTTT. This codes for CASSIRTGGNSPLHF. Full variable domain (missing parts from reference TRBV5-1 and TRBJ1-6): KAGVTQTPRYLIKTRGQQVTLSCSPISGHRSVSWYQQTPGQGLQFLFEYFSETQRNKGNFPGRFSGRQFSNSRSEMNVSTLELGDSALYLCASSIRTGGNSPLHFGNGTRLTVT.

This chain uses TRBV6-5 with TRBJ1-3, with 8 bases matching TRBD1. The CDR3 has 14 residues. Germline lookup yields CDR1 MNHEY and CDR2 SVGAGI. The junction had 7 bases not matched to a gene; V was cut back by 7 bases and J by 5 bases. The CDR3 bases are TGTGCCAGCAACGGAGGACAGGGTCGAAACACCATATATTTT. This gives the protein CASNGGQGRNTIYF.

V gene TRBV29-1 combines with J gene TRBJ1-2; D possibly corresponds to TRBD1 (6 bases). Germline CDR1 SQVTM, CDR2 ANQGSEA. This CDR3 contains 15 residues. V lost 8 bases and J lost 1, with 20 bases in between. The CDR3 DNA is TGCAGCTTGGACCCGGGCAGGGGAGTTAACTATGGCTACACCTTC. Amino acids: CSLDPGRGVNYGYTF.

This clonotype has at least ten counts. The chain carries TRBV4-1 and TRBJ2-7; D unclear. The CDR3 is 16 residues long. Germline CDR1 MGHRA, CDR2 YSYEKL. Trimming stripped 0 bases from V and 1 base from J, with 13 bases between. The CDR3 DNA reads TGCGCCAGCAGCCAAGATGACGGGTATGGATCCTACGAGCAGTACTTC. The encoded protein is CASSQDDGYGSYEQYF.

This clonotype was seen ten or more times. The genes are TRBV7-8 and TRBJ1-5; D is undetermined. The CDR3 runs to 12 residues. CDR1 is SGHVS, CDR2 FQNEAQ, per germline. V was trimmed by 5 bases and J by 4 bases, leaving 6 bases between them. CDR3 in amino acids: CASSPANQPQHF. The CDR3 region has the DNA TGTGCCAGCAGCCCCGCGAATCAGCCCCAGCATTTT.

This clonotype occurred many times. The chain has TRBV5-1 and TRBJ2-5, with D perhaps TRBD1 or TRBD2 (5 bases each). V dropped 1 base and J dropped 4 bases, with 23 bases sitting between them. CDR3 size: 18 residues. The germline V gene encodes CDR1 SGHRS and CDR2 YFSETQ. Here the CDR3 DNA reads TGCGCCAGCAGCTTGTGGGGCCAGGGCGGAGGTTACCTAGAGACCCAGTACTTC. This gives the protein CASSLWGQGGGYLETQYF. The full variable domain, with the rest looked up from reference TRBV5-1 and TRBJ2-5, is KAGVTQTPRYLIKTRGQQVTLSCSPISGHRSVSWYQQTPGQGLQFLFEYFSETQRNKGNFPGRFSGRQFSNSRSEMNVSTLELGDSALYLCASSLWGQGGGYLETQYFGPGTRLLVL.

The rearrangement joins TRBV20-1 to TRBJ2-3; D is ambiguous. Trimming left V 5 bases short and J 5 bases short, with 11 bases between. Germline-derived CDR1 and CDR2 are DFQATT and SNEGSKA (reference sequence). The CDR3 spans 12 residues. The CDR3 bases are TGCAGTGCTGGGATAGCAAAAGATACGCAGTATTTT. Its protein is CSAGIAKDTQYF.

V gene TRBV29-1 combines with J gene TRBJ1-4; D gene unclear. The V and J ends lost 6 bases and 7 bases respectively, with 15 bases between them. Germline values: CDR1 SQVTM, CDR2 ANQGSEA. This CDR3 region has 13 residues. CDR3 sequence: CSVRAVRGEKLFF. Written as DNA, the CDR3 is TGCAGCGTAAGGGCAGTCCGGGGTGAAAAACTGTTTTTT.

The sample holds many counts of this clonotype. The CDR3 spells CSVEGTGWGYGYTF. In DNA, the CDR3 is TGCAGCGTTGAAGGGACAGGGTGGGGCTATGGCTACACCTTC. The V gene is TRBV29-1, the J gene TRBJ1-2, with 8 bases aligning to TRBD1. The germline gives CDR1 SQVTM, CDR2 ANQGSEA. Germline trimming cut 1 base from V and 4 bases from J; bases unmatched to any gene: 5. The CDR3 totals 14 residues.

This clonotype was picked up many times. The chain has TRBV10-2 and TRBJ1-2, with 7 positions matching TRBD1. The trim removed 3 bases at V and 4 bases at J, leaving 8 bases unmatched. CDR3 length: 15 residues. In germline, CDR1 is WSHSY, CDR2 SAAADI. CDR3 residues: CASSDLGTVGYGYTF. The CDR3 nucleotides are TGCGCCAGCAGTGACCTAGGGACAGTCGGCTATGGCTACACCTTC.

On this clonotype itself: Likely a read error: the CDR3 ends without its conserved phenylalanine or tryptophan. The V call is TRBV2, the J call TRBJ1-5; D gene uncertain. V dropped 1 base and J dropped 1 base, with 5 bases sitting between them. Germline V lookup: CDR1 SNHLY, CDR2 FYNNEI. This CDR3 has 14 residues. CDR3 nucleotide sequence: TGTGCCAGCAGTGAAGGAGGCAGCAATCAGCCCCAGCATCTT. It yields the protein CASSEGGSNQPQHL.

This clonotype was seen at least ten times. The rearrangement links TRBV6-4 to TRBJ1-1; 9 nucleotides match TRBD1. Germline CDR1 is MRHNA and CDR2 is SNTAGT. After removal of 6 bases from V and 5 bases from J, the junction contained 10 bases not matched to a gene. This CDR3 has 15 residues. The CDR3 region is CASSPGTGIRTEAFF. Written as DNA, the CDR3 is TGTGCCAGCAGCCCCGGGACAGGGATAAGAACTGAAGCTTTCTTT.

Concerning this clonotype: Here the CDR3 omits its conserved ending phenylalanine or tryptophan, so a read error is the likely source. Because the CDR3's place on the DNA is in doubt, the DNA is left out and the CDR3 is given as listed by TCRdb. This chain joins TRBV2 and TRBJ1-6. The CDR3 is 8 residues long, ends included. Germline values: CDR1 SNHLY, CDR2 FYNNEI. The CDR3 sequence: CASSQTHT.

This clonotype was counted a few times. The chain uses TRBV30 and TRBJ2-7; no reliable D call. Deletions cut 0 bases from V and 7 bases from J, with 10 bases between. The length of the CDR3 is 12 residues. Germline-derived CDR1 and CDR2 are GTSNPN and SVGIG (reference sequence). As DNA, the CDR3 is TGTGCCTGGAGTGTAACGGTTGATGAGCAGTACTTC. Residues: CAWSVTVDEQYF.

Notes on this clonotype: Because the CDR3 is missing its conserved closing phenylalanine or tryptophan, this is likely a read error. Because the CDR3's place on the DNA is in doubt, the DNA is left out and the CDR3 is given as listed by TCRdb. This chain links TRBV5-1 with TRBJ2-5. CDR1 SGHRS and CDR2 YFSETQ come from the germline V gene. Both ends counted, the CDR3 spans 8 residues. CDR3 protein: CASSLEWT.

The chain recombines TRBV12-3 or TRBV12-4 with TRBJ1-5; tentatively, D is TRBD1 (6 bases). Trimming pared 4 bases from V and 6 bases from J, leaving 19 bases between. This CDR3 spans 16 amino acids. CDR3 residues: CASSSATGFFVQPQHF. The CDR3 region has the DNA TGTGCCAGCAGTTCCGCAACAGGGTTTTTTGTTCAGCCCCAGCATTTT.

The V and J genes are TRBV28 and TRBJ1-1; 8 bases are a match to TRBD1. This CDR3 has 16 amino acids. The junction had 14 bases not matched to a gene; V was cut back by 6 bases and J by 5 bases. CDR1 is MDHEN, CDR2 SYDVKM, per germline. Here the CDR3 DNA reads TGTGCCAGCAGCCCCACGATGCAGGGGGCAGGAACTGAAGCTTTCTTT. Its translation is CASSPTMQGAGTEAFF.

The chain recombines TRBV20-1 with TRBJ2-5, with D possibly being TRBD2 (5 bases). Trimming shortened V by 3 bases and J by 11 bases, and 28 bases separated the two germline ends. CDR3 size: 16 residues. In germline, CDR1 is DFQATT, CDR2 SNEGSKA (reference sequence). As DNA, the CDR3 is TGCAGTGCTAGTTTGAGTTGGGAGTTTAGCACAGATACGCAGTACTTC. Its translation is CSASLSWEFSTDTQYF.

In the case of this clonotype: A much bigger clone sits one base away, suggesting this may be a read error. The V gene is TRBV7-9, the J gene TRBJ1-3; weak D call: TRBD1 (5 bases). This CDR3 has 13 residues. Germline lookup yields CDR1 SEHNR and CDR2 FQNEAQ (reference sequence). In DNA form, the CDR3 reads TGTGCCAGCAGCCCTGGGGCGGGAAACGCCATATATTTT. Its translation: CASSPGAGNAIYF.

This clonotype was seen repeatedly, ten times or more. The CDR3, as DNA: TGCAGCGTTCTCGGGACCGACGGCTACACCTTC. This translates into CSVLGTDGYTF. The chain is built from TRBV29-1 and TRBJ1-2, with TRBD1 as a possible D gene (5 bases). There are 11 residues in the CDR3. The germline V gene has CDR1 SQVTM and CDR2 ANQGSEA. Trimming pared 5 bases from V and 8 bases from J, leaving 12 bases between.

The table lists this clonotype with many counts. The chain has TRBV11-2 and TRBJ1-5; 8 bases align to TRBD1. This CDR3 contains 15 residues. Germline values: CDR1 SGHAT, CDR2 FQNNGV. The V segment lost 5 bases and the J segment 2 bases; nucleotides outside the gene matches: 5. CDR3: CASSTTGVGNQPQHF. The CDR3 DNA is TGTGCCAGCAGCACGACAGGGGTGGGCAATCAGCCCCAGCATTTT.

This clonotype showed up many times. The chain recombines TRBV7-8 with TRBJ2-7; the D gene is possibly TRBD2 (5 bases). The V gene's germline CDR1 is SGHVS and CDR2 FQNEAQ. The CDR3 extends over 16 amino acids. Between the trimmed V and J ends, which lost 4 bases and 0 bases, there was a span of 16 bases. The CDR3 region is CASSSGTAVSSYEQYF. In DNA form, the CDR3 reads TGTGCCAGCAGCTCCGGTACAGCGGTTAGCTCCTACGAGCAGTACTTC.

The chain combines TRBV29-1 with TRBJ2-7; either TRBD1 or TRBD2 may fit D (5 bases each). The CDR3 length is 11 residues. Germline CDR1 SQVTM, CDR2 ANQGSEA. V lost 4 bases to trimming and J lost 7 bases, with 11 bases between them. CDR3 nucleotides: TGCAGCGTTGGGGGGTACAATGAGCAGTACTTC. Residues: CSVGGYNEQYF.

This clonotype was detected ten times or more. CDR3 amino acids: CASSGAAGEAFF. The CDR3 DNA is TGTGCCAGCAGTGGGGCGGCAGGTGAAGCTTTCTTT. The rearrangement uses TRBV2 and TRBJ1-1; D is ambiguous. Trimming left V 4 bases short and J 7 bases short, with 10 bases between. This CDR3 has 12 residues. Germline CDR1 and CDR2: SNHLY and FYNNEI.

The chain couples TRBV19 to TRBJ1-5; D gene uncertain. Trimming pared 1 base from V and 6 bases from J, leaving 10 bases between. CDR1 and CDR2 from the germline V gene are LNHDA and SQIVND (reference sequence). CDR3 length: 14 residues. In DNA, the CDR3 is TGTGCCAGTAGTATAGTCCTTTCCGGTCAGCCCCAGCATTTT. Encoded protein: CASSIVLSGQPQHF.

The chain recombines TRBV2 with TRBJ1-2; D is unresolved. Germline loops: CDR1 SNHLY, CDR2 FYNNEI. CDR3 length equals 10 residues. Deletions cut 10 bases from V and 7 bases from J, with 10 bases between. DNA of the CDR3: TGTGCCATCTACCGGGGTGGCTACACCTTC. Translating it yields CAIYRGGYTF.

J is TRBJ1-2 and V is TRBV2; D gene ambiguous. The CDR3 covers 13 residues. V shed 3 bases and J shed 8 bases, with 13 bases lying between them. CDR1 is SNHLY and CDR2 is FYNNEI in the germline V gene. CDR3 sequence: CASSEWQDRGYTF. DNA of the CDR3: TGTGCCAGCAGTGAGTGGCAGGATCGGGGCTACACCTTC.